Listed here are 13 T cell receptor beta chains from one sample, sequenced in a study of cytomegalovirus exposure and HLA in healthy donors. PCR primers comprised 60 Vbeta and 13 Jbeta primers. Method: immunoSEQ multiplex PCR; TCRdb's copy keeps in-frame clones and lacks some. There are 300,000 or so clones in the sample; roughly 86% occur only once, and more than 1.5% lies in the top ten. The sequenced sample consisted of PBMCs. All receptors come from a woman aged 40-49 years in good health and CMV-seropositive.

The rearrangement links TRBV5-6 to TRBJ1-1; D might be TRBD1 (6 bases). Deletions cut 3 bases from V and 5 bases from J, with 17 bases between. This CDR3 has 15 residues. Germline-derived CDR1 and CDR2 are SGHDT and YYEEEE. CDR3: CASSSPQGRTTEAFF. CDR3 sequence (DNA): TGTGCCAGCAGCTCCCCTCAGGGGAGAACAACTGAAGCTTTCTTT. The complete variable domain, with remaining parts taken from reference TRBV5-6 and TRBJ1-1, reads DAGVTQSPTHLIKTRGQQVTLRCSPKSGHDTVSWYQQALGQGPQFIFQYYEEEERQRGNFPDRFSGHQFPNYSSELNVNALLLGDSALYLCASSSPQGRTTEAFFGQGTRLTVV.

CDR3: CASSTTGDGTYEQYF. As DNA, the CDR3 is TGTGCCAGTAGTACTACAGGGGATGGCACCTACGAGCAGTACTTC. This chain links TRBV19 with TRBJ2-7, with 7 bases lining up with TRBD1. This CDR3 region has 15 residues. The germline V gene encodes CDR1 LNHDA and CDR2 SQIVND (reference sequence). V lost 4 bases to trimming and J lost 2 bases; unmatched junction nucleotides: 8.

The chain carries TRBV5-1 and TRBJ1-6; 10 nucleotides agree with TRBD1. The length of the CDR3 is 16 residues. The germline gives CDR1 SGHRS, CDR2 YFSETQ. The ends lost 1 base at V and 8 bases at J; junction bases unmatched: 6. The CDR3 DNA follows: TGCGCCAGCAGCTTGCTCACCGGGACAGGGGATTCACCCCTCCACTTT. This sequence encodes CASSLLTGTGDSPLHF.

Concerning this clone: The identical CDR3 is also encoded by other nucleotide sequences in the sample. This chain connects TRBV7-2 to TRBJ2-7; a weak D match, TRBD2 (5 bases). CDR3 length: 15 residues. From germline, CDR1 is SGHTA and CDR2 FQGNSA. The ends were cut back, 2 bases at V and 0 bases at J, with 11 bases in the middle. This CDR3 is CASSLLRGSSYEQYF. The CDR3 nucleotides read TGTGCCAGCAGCTTATTACGTGGGAGCTCCTACGAGCAGTACTTC.

This clone has more than one count but fewer than ten. The V gene is TRBV4-3, the J gene TRBJ2-1; D is perhaps TRBD2 (6 bases). Per germline, CDR1 LGHNA and CDR2 YSLEER. The CDR3 extends over 18 amino acids. Trimming took 0 bases from V and 0 from J, leaving 15 bases between them. CDR3 protein: CASSQERSSASSYNEQFF. CDR3 sequence (DNA): TGCGCCAGCAGCCAAGAGCGCTCTAGCGCTAGCTCCTACAATGAGCAGTTCTTC.

V is TRBV30 and J is TRBJ2-1, with 14 bases fitting TRBD2. The germline CDR1 and CDR2 sequences are GTSNPN and SVGIG (reference sequence). V trimming: 3 bases; J trimming: 8 bases; junction bases outside the gene matches: 6. CDR3 length: 15 residues. CDR3 region: CAWSVGGLAGDEQFF. CDR3 sequence (DNA): TGTGCCTGGAGCGTGGGGGGACTAGCGGGAGATGAGCAGTTCTTC.

The chain joins TRBV4-3 to TRBJ1-6; D not resolved. Germline V lookup: CDR1 LGHNA, CDR2 YSLEER. Trimming removed 0 bases at V and 8 bases at J, with 14 bases between. The CDR3 length is 16 residues. CDR3 amino acids: CASSQDLQAKHSPLHF. Here the CDR3 DNA reads TGCGCCAGCAGCCAAGATCTGCAGGCGAAACATTCACCCCTCCACTTT.

The J gene is TRBJ2-2, the V gene TRBV19; TRBD1 might be the D (6 bases). V dropped 7 bases and J dropped 4 bases, with 10 bases sitting between them. CDR1 is LNHDA, CDR2 SQIVND, per germline (reference sequence). CDR3 length: 13 amino acids. The CDR3 is CASTGVGTGELFF. The CDR3 nucleotides read TGTGCCAGTACAGGGGTGGGCACCGGGGAGCTGTTTTTT. The full variable domain, in which reference TRBV19 and TRBJ2-2 provide the parts outside the CDR3, is DGGITQSPKYLFRKEGQNVTLSCEQNLNHDAMYWYRQDPGQGLRLIYYSQIVNDFQKGDIAEGYSVSREKKESFPLTVTSAQKNPTAFYLCASTGVGTGELFFGEGSRLTVL.

This clone has only one observation. The V call is TRBV15, the J call TRBJ2-1, with 15 bases matching TRBD2. V gave up 0 bases and J gave up 7 bases; unmatched junction bases: 10. The CDR3 spans 19 residues. Germline CDR1 and CDR2: LNHNV and YYDKDF (reference sequence). CDR3 DNA sequence: TGTGCCACCAGCAGAGATCCACCGGGACTAGCGGGGGGTATAAATGAGCAGTTCTTC. Amino acids: CATSRDPPGLAGGINEQFF.

This clone was observed a handful of times. The gene calls are TRBV5-5 and TRBJ2-2; tentatively, D is TRBD1 (5 bases). The CDR3 is made up of 16 amino acids. V was trimmed by 0 bases and J by 1 base, leaving 10 bases between them. Germline lookup yields CDR1 SGHKS and CDR2 YYEKEE (reference sequence). The CDR3 region has the DNA TGTGCCAGCAGCTTGGACAGGTGGGGGAACACCGGGGAGCTGTTTTTT. It yields the protein CASSLDRWGNTGELFF.

CDR3 residues: CASSLSGLTGSETQYF. DNA of the CDR3: TGTGCCAGCAGCCTTTCGGGATTGACAGGATCAGAGACCCAGTACTTC. This sequence joins TRBV7-9 and TRBJ2-5; TRBD1 might be the D (6 bases). Germline values: CDR1 SEHNR, CDR2 FQNEAQ (reference sequence). The V end lost 5 bases, the J end lost 4 bases, and 20 bases lay between the germline ends. The CDR3 totals 16 residues.

This clone was detected a few times. The chain joins TRBV7-9 to TRBJ1-1; 7 positions agree with TRBD1. The trim removed 3 bases at V and 5 bases at J, leaving 6 bases unmatched. This CDR3 has 14 amino acids. Germline lookup yields CDR1 SEHNR and CDR2 FQNEAQ (reference sequence). The chain's CDR3 is CASSFQGEITEAFF. The CDR3 coding sequence is TGTGCCAGCAGCTTCCAGGGGGAAATTACTGAAGCTTTCTTT.

This clone has a handful of counts. V and J are TRBV9 and TRBJ2-1; 11 nucleotides match TRBD2. Germline V gene lookup returns CDR1 SGDLS and CDR2 YYNGEE. The CDR3 extends over 16 amino acids. Trimming took 0 bases from V and 4 from J; bases not matched to a gene: 3. CDR3 residues: CASSVDTSGSYNEQFF. CDR3 DNA sequence: TGTGCCAGCAGCGTAGACACTAGCGGGAGTTACAATGAGCAGTTCTTC.